Below, 2 T cell receptor beta chains from the same sample are listed, as sequenced in a study of shared clonotypes between healthy human individuals. TCRdb keeps only in-frame clones here, not all; method: immunoSEQ multiplex PCR. The top ten clones hold approximately 0.4% of a sample with a few million clones, 85% to 95% of them seen once. Sequencing was carried out using naive CD4+ T cells from PBMCs. The sample's subset: CD45RA+ positively selected. The receptor source for this set is a man aged 18 to 29 in good health. Some clones in this sample may be carry-over from other donors' samples.

The chain uses TRBV13 and TRBJ2-1, with 10 bases aligning to TRBD2. V shed 1 base and J 0 bases; nucleotides not matched to a gene: 12. This CDR3 spans 20 amino acids. Germline CDR1 and CDR2: PRHDT and FYEKMQ (reference sequence). The DNA of the CDR3 is TGTGCCAGCAGCTTAGAGTTTGGACTAGCGGACCCAAGCTCCTACAATGAGCAGTTCTTC. It encodes CASSLEFGLADPSSYNEQFF.

In regard to this clone: The sample carries other DNA sequences with the same CDR3. J is TRBJ2-7 and V is TRBV28, with 9 bases lining up with TRBD2. CDR1 and CDR2 from the germline V gene are MDHEN and SYDVKM. The V and J ends lost 8 bases and 2 bases, in that order; junction bases with no gene match: 4. This CDR3 contains 13 residues. The CDR3 bases are TGTGCCAGCCGTAGCGGGAGTCCCTACGAGCAGTACTTC. Translating it yields CASRSGSPYEQYF.